The 17 T cell receptor beta chains listed next were all sequenced from one sample in a study of cytomegalovirus exposure and HLA in healthy donors. A multiplex PCR was run with 60 Vbeta primers and 13 Jbeta primers. Produced via immunoSEQ multiplex PCR; TCRdb's table is partial and in-frame only. The sample records about 230,000 clones, over 65% being singletons. Sequencing used PBMCs. These receptors came from a woman in her fifties or sixties in good health and CMV-seropositive.

The chain recombines TRBV6-1 with TRBJ2-7; 11 bases are a match to TRBD1. The J segment lost 3 bases and the V segment lost 6 bases, leaving 4 bases of the junction unmatched. The germline V gene encodes CDR1 MNHNS and CDR2 SASEGT. The length of the CDR3 is 14 residues. CDR3 sequence reads: CASSWTGGLYEQYF. CDR3 bases: TGTGCCAGCAGCTGGACAGGGGGCCTCTACGAGCAGTACTTC.

The chain carries TRBV27 and TRBJ1-1; D is perhaps TRBD1 (6 bases). V shed 5 bases and J shed 2 bases, with 15 bases lying between them. The germline CDR1 and CDR2 sequences are MNHEY and SMNVEV (reference sequence). This CDR3 is built from 15 residues. CDR3 amino acids: CASSGDRLSNTEAFF. CDR3 coding DNA: TGTGCCAGCAGTGGTGACAGGCTCTCAAACACTGAAGCTTTCTTT.

The chain links TRBV30 to TRBJ1-3; 8 nucleotides align to TRBD1. The germline V gene encodes CDR1 GTSNPN and CDR2 SVGIG (reference sequence). After removal of 3 bases from V and 0 bases from J, the junction contained 1 base not matched to a gene. This CDR3 is built from 14 residues. CDR3 DNA sequence: TGTGCCTGGAGGACAGGGGCCTCTGGAAACACCATATATTTT. Translating gives CAWRTGASGNTIYF.

The rearrangement links TRBV14 to TRBJ2-1; TRBD2 agrees at 9 bases. Trimming took 1 base from V and 6 from J; bases not matched to a gene: 4. CDR3 length: 15 residues. CDR1 is SGHDN, CDR2 FVKESK, per germline. The DNA of the CDR3 is TGTGCCAGCAGCCAAGTGATAGCGGGGGCCAATGAGCAGTTCTTC. The encoded protein is CASSQVIAGANEQFF.

This rearrangement joins TRBV5-1 to TRBJ1-6, with D possibly matching TRBD1 (6 bases). Germline CDR1 and CDR2: SGHRS and YFSETQ. This CDR3 region has 13 residues. The V end lost 5 bases, the J end lost 5 bases, and 8 bases lay between the germline ends. CDR3 sequence reads: CASSSGDNSPLHF. CDR3 DNA sequence: TGCGCCAGCAGTTCAGGGGATAATTCACCCCTCCACTTT.

This rearrangement joins TRBV9 to TRBJ2-3; possibly TRBD1 for D (5 bases). CDR3 length: 14 residues. Germline lookup yields CDR1 SGDLS and CDR2 YYNGEE. Between the trimmed V and J ends, which lost 2 bases and 8 bases, there was a span of 15 bases. CDR3 sequence: CASSVDPGSSTQYF. DNA for the CDR3: TGTGCCAGCAGCGTCGATCCAGGGTCTTCTACGCAGTATTTT.

V gene TRBV30 combines with J gene TRBJ2-5, with TRBD2 identical over 7 bases. Germline V lookup: CDR1 GTSNPN, CDR2 SVGIG (reference sequence). V gave up 2 bases and J gave up 7 bases; unmatched junction bases: 7. The CDR3 is 13 amino acids. The CDR3 spells CAWSPGTGGTQYF. DNA for the CDR3: TGTGCCTGGAGTCCGGGGACGGGGGGGACCCAGTACTTC.

J is TRBJ2-1 and V is TRBV6-6, with TRBD2 as a possible D gene (5 bases). There are 13 residues in the CDR3. The V gene's germline CDR1 is MNHNY and CDR2 SVGAGI (reference sequence). V shed 4 bases and J shed 10 bases, with 14 bases lying between them. CDR3 sequence reads: CASSSGDWGEQFF. The CDR3 region has the DNA TGTGCCAGCAGTTCCGGGGATTGGGGAGAGCAGTTCTTC.

J is TRBJ1-1 and V is TRBV11-2, with 9 bases matching TRBD1. The CDR3 has 14 amino acids. Germline CDR1 reads SGHAT; CDR2 reads FQNNGV. V was pared by 3 bases and J by 4 bases, with 3 bases of the junction left unmatched. The CDR3, as DNA: TGTGCCAGCAGCTTTCAGACAGGGGGCACTGAAGCTTTCTTT. Its protein product is CASSFQTGGTEAFF.

A few counts support this clone. The rearrangement uses TRBV4-3 and TRBJ1-1; possibly TRBD1 for D (5 bases). Per germline, CDR1 LGHNA and CDR2 YSLEER. There are 14 residues in the CDR3. Trimming left V 5 bases short and J 5 bases short, with 15 bases between. CDR3 sequence (DNA): TGCGCCAGCAGCTTTCTGACAGAAGGGACTGAAGCTTTCTTT. Amino acid sequence: CASSFLTEGTEAFF.

This chain joins TRBV6-1 and TRBJ1-2, with 7 positions matching TRBD1. Germline V gives CDR1 MNHNS, CDR2 SASEGT. Germline trimming cut 8 bases from V and 4 bases from J; bases unmatched to any gene: 7. The CDR3 is made up of 13 amino acids. In nucleotides, the CDR3 is TGTGCCAGCGGGGGACAGAACATCTATGGCTACACCTTC. As protein: CASGGQNIYGYTF.

The rearrangement joins TRBV2 to TRBJ2-3; 12 nucleotides align to TRBD2. Losses at the gene ends were 4 bases for V and 5 bases for J; bases not matched to a gene: 4. This CDR3 is built from 15 residues. CDR1 and CDR2 (germline): SNHLY, FYNNEI. The CDR3 is CASSGLAGDLDTQYF. DNA for the CDR3: TGTGCCAGCAGTGGACTAGCGGGAGATCTAGATACGCAGTATTTT.

The genes are TRBV6-1 and TRBJ2-7; TRBD1 agrees at 7 bases. V shed 6 bases, J shed 8 bases, and the junction held 10 bases outside the gene matches. Germline V lookup: CDR1 MNHNS, CDR2 SASEGT. The length of the CDR3 is 13 residues. CDR3 DNA: TGTGCCAGCAGCGATCCGGGACAGTATAAGCAGTACTTC. Translation: CASSDPGQYKQYF.

This clone was counted only a few times. The CDR3 region is CASSPGLAGVGADTQYF. The DNA of the CDR3 is TGCGCCAGCAGCCCGGGACTAGCGGGAGTTGGCGCAGATACGCAGTATTTT. The chain uses TRBV5-1 and TRBJ2-3; TRBD2 matches 14 bases. The CDR3 is made up of 17 amino acids. Germline CDR1 SGHRS, CDR2 YFSETQ. Trimming at V came to 4 bases and at J to 4 bases, leaving 8 bases not matched to a gene.

The J gene is TRBJ2-7, the V gene TRBV7-9; no clear D. Trimming removed 1 base at V and 3 bases at J, with 16 bases between. This CDR3 is 16 amino acids long. CDR1 and CDR2 from the germline V gene are SEHNR and FQNEAQ (reference sequence). The CDR3 sequence is CASSLGVKAENYEQYF. The CDR3 DNA follows: TGTGCCAGCAGCTTAGGGGTGAAGGCGGAAAACTACGAGCAGTACTTC.

Of note for this clone: Other DNA sequences of this sample code for an identical CDR3. The V and J genes are TRBV19 and TRBJ1-5; unclear D gene. The length of the CDR3 is 14 residues. Trimming stripped 3 bases from V and 2 bases from J, with 8 bases between. Germline loops: CDR1 LNHDA, CDR2 SQIVND (reference sequence). CDR3 amino acids: CASSITEGNQPQHF. CDR3 bases: TGTGCCAGTAGTATTACTGAAGGCAATCAGCCCCAGCATTTT.

This chain uses TRBV18 with TRBJ2-5; 9 nucleotides line up with TRBD2. From germline, CDR1 is KGHSH and CDR2 LQKENI. The CDR3 consists of 16 residues. After removal of 6 bases from V and 0 bases from J, the junction contained 8 bases not matched to a gene. The CDR3 DNA reads TGTGCCAGCTCCCAGCTCCTAGCGGGAAACCAAGAGACCCAGTACTTC. Translated, it gives CASSQLLAGNQETQYF.